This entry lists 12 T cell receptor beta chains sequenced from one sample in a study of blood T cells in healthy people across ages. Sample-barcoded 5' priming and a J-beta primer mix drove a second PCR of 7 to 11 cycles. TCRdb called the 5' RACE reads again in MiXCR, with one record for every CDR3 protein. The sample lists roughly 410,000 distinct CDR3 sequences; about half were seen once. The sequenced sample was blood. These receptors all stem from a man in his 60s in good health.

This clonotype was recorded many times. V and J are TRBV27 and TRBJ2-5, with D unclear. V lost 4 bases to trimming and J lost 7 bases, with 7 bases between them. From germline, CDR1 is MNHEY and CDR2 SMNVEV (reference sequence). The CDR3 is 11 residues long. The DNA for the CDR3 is TGTGCCAGCAGTTCCCTGGGGACCCAGTACTTC. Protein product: CASSSLGTQYF.

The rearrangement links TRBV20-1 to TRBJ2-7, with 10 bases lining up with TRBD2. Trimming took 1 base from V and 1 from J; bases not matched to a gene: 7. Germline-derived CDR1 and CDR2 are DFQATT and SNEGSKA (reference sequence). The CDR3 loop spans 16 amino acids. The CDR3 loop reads CSARGATSGNSYEQYF. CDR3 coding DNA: TGCAGTGCTAGAGGGGCAACTAGCGGGAATTCCTACGAGCAGTACTTC.

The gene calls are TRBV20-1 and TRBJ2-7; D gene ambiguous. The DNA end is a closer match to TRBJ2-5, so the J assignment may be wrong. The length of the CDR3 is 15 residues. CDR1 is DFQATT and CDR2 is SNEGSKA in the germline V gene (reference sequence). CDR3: CSARDRAVTQETQYF. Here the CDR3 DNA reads TGCAGTGCTAGAGATCGGGCAGTTACCCAAGAGACCCAGTACTTC.

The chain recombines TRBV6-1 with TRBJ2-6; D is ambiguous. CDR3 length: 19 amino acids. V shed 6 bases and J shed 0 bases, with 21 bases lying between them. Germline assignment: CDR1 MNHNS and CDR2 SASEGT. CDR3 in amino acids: CASRITGLASISGANVLTF. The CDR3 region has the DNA TGTGCCAGCAGGATAACCGGGCTGGCTTCGATCTCTGGGGCCAACGTCCTGACTTTC.

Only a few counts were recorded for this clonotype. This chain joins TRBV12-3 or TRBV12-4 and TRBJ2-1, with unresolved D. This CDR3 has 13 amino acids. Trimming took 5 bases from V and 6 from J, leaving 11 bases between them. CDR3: CASSLGPRNEQFF. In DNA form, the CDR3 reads TGTGCCAGCAGTCTAGGGCCACGCAATGAGCAGTTCTTC.

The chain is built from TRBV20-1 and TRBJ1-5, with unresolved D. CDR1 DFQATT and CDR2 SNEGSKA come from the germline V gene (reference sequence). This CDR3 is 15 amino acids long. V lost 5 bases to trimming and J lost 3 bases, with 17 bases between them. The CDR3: CSAVQDSGPNQPQHF. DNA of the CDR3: TGCAGTGCTGTACAAGACTCCGGACCCAATCAGCCCCAGCATTTT.

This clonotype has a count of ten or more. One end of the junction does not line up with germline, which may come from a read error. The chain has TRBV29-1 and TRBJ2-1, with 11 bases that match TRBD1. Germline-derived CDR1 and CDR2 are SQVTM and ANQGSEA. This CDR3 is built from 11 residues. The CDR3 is CAEGQGEQQFF. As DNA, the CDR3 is TGTGCCGAGGGACAGGGGGAACAGCAGTTCTTC.

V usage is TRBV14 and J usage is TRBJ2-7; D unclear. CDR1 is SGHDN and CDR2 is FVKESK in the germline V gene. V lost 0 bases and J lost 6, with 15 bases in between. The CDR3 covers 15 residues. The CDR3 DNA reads TGTGCCAGCAGCCAAGAAGGTTTGAGCCACCTCGAGCAGTACTTC. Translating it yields CASSQEGLSHLEQYF.

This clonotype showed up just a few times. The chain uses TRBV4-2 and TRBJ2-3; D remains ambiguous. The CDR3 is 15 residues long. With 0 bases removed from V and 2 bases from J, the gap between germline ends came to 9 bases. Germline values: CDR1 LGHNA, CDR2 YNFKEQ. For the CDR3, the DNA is TGTGCCAGCAGCCAAGAGGTGGGATACACAGATACGCAGTATTTT. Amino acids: CASSQEVGYTDTQYF.

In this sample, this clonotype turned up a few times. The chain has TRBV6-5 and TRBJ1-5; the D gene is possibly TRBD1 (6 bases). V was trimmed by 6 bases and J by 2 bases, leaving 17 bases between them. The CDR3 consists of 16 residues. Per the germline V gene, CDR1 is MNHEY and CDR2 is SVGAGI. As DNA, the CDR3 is TGTGCCAGCAGGATGACACAGGGAGGGGGCAATCAGCCCCAGCATTTT. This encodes CASRMTQGGGNQPQHF.

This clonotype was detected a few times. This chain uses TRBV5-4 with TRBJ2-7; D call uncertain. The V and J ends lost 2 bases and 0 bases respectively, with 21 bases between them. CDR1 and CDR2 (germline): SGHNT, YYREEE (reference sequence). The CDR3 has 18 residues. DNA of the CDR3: TGTGCCAGCAGCTTAACCGTCCCGTGGGAACCCCTCTCCTACGAGCAGTACTTC. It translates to CASSLTVPWEPLSYEQYF.

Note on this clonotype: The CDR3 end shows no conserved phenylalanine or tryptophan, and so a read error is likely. DNA of the CDR3: TGCAGCGGCAAGCCCCAGGTGCAATACGAGCAGTACTTA. Translating it yields CSGKPQVQYEQYL. The rearrangement joins TRBV29-1 to TRBJ2-7; D gene unclear. CDR3 length: 13 residues. Germline CDR1 reads SQVTM; CDR2 reads ANQGSEA. Trimming stripped 7 bases from V and 4 bases from J, with 17 bases between.